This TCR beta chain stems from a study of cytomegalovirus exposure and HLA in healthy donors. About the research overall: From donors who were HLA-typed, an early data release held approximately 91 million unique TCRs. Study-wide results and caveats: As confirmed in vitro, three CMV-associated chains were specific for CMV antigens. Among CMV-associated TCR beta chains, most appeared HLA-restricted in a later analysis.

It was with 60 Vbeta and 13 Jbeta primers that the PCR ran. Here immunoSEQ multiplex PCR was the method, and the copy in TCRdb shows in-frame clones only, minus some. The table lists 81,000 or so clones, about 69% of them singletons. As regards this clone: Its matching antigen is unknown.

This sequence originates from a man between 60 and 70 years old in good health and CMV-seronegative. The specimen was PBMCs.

The CDR3 spells CASSPEGQYNEQFF. The CDR3 nucleotides read TGTGCCAGCAGCCCGGAGGGGCAATACAATGAGCAGTTCTTC. The V and J genes are TRBV9 and TRBJ2-1; the D gene is possibly TRBD2 (6 bases). This CDR3 spans 14 amino acids. The V and J ends lost 4 bases and 4 bases respectively, with 12 bases between them. Germline-derived CDR1 and CDR2 are SGDLS and YYNGEE.